The clone carrying this T cell receptor beta chain was found many times. Uncontrolled infection, other autoimmune disease, pregnancy or lactation excluded patients. The data stem from a study of T cells in Graves' hyperthyroidism and ophthalmopathy. Authors of the study amplified TCR beta CDR3 regions from RNA transcripts. A set of HTBI primers served as the primers for a first-round RT-PCR of the TCR CDR3. In TCRdb, the multiplex PCR reads were re-called with MiXCR into one record per CDR3 protein. The repertoire has some 620,000 distinct CDR3 sequences, around 16% of them found once; the top ten carry approximately 3.9%. Specimen: blood. This clonotype originated in a woman aged 25 to 45 with Graves' hyperthyroidism.

CDR3 loop: CASSFEGEAFF. The CDR3 region has the DNA TGTGCCAGCAGTTTCGAGGGTGAAGCTTTCTTT. The V and J genes are TRBV28 and TRBJ1-1; D is uncertain. CDR3 length equals 11 residues. Between the trimmed V and J ends, which lost 3 bases and 7 bases, there was a span of 6 bases. CDR1 is MDHEN and CDR2 is SYDVKM in the germline V gene.